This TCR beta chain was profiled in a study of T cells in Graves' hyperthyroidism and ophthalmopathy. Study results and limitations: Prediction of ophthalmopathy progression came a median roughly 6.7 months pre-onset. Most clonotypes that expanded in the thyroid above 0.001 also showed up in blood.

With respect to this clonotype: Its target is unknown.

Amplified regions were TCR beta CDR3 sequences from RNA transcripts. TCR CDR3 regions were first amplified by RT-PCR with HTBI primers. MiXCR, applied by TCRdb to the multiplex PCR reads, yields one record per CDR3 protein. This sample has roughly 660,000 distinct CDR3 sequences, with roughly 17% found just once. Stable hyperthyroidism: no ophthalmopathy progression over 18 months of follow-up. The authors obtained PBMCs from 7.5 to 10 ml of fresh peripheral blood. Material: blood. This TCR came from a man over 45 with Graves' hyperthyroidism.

CDR3 region: CATGTSGRASTYEQYF. The DNA for the CDR3 is TGTGCCACGGGGACTAGCGGGAGGGCGAGCACCTACGAGCAGTACTTC. The chain combines TRBV6-1 with TRBJ2-7, with TRBD2 identical over 16 bases. Germline V gene data show CDR1 as MNHNS and CDR2 as SASEGT. CDR3 length equals 16 residues. J was trimmed by 2 bases and V by 10 bases; bases with no gene match: 8.